The 8 T cell receptor beta chains below come from one sample, sequenced in a study of blood T cell repertoires in COVID-19. The table came from immunoSEQ multiplex PCR; TCRdb's copy has only in-frame clones and leaves some out. The sample carries around 120,000 clones, about 83% recorded once. Sequencing was done on a sample of peripheral blood. All receptors derive from a man aged 65-85 years with acute or convalescent COVID-19.

V and J are TRBV3-1 (or the pseudogene TRBV3-2) and TRBJ2-5, with no clear D. The V and J ends lost 1 base and 5 bases respectively, with 11 bases between them. The germline V gene has CDR1 LGHDT and CDR2 YNNKEL (reference sequence). CDR3 length: 14 residues. CDR3 amino acids: CASSQAVSPETQYF. As DNA, the CDR3 is TGTGCCAGCAGCCAAGCAGTCAGTCCGGAGACCCAGTACTTC.

The CDR3 nucleotides read TGTGCCAGCGGTCGTACGGGACAGGATAATGAGCAGTTCTTC. This encodes CASGRTGQDNEQFF. V is TRBV6-4 and J is TRBJ2-1; 8 nucleotides match TRBD1. Germline V gives CDR1 MRHNA, CDR2 SNTAGT. V dropped 8 bases and J dropped 7; count of bases not matched to a gene: 10. This CDR3 has 14 amino acids.

The rearrangement joins TRBV9 to TRBJ2-1; 9 bases line up with TRBD2. Germline lookup yields CDR1 SGDLS and CDR2 YYNGEE. The CDR3 covers 19 residues. The ends lost 2 bases at V and 3 bases at J; junction bases unmatched: 15. Here the CDR3 reads CASSVAVGSGSFGYNEQFF. In nucleotides, the CDR3 is TGTGCCAGCAGCGTCGCTGTAGGTAGCGGGAGCTTTGGCTACAATGAGCAGTTCTTC.

This chain links TRBV29-1 with TRBJ1-1; TRBD1 agrees at 7 bases. The V and J ends lost 5 bases and 7 bases, in that order; junction bases with no gene match: 4. The length of the CDR3 is 11 residues. Looked up from germline, CDR1 is SQVTM and CDR2 is ANQGSEA. The CDR3 loop reads CSVTGVVEAFF. The CDR3 bases are TGCAGCGTTACAGGGGTAGTTGAAGCTTTCTTT.

This clone was observed once. This sequence joins TRBV28 and TRBJ2-1; possibly TRBD2 for D (5 bases). The V end lost 6 bases, the J end lost 10 bases, and 22 bases lay between the germline ends. The germline V gene encodes CDR1 MDHEN and CDR2 SYDVKM. The CDR3 contains 15 residues. The CDR3 region is CASSPPPVASLEQFF. CDR3 DNA sequence: TGTGCCAGCAGCCCCCCTCCGGTAGCGTCCCTGGAGCAGTTCTTC.

In DNA form, the CDR3 reads TGTGCTAGTGGTTCGGCAGGGTTTTCTGGCTACACCTTC. Protein: CASGSAGFSGYTF. This rearrangement joins TRBV12-5 to TRBJ1-2; tentative D call: TRBD1 (5 bases). Trimming took 4 bases from V and 7 from J, leaving 13 bases between them. The CDR3 consists of 13 residues. The germline CDR1 and CDR2 sequences are LGHNT and FRNRAP.

This clone was detected a few times. V gene TRBV4-3 combines with J gene TRBJ1-2; no firm D call. The V end lost 3 bases, the J end lost 6 bases, and 17 bases lay between the germline ends. The germline V gene has CDR1 LGHNA and CDR2 YSLEER. The CDR3 consists of 15 residues. CDR3 bases: TGCGCCAGCAGCCATGCGACCGACCGGGTAGATGGCTACACCTTC. It translates to CASSHATDRVDGYTF.

This chain links TRBV19 with TRBJ1-6; 7 positions match TRBD1. The CDR3 length is 18 residues. With 4 bases clipped from V and 2 bases from J, the junction kept 11 bases outside the gene matches. CDR1 is LNHDA, CDR2 SQIVND, per germline (reference sequence). The chain's CDR3 is CASSTPPGTDPYNSPLHF. The CDR3 coding sequence is TGTGCCAGTAGTACACCTCCCGGGACAGACCCCTATAATTCACCCCTCCACTTT.